One and the same sample provided the 32 T cell receptor beta chains below, sequenced in a study of blood T cell repertoires in COVID-19. The table came from immunoSEQ multiplex PCR; TCRdb's copy has only in-frame clones and leaves some out. The table lists approximately 84,000 clones, about 83% of them singletons. Sequenced sample: peripheral blood. The receptors were sampled from a woman of 80 years or more with acute or convalescent COVID-19.

This clone has a handful of counts. The chain couples TRBV7-2 to TRBJ2-5; D perhaps matches TRBD1 (5 bases). The CDR3 totals 14 residues. The V and J ends lost 6 bases and 5 bases respectively, with 16 bases between them. The V gene's germline CDR1 is SGHTA and CDR2 FQGNSA. For the CDR3, the DNA is TGTGCCAGCAGTCGACAGCTCACCGGGGAGACCCAGTACTTC. Translating gives CASSRQLTGETQYF. The full variable domain, its missing parts supplied by reference TRBV7-2 and TRBJ2-5, is GAGVSQSPSNKVTEKGKDVELRCDPISGHTALYWYRQSLGQGLEFLIYFQGNSAPDKSGLPSDRFSAERTGGSVSTLTIQRTQQEDSAVYLCASSRQLTGETQYFGPGTRLLVL.

The CDR3, as DNA: TGTGCCATCAGGACTAGCGGGAGCTCCTACAATGAGCAGTTCTTC. It yields the protein CAIRTSGSSYNEQFF. This chain connects TRBV10-3 to TRBJ2-1; 12 bases align to TRBD2. V lost 6 bases, J lost 0 bases, and 0 bases stayed unmatched. Germline CDR1 ENHRY, CDR2 SYGVKD. This CDR3 spans 15 amino acids.

The chain uses TRBV5-4 and TRBJ2-3; 7 nucleotides agree with TRBD1. The CDR3 loop spans 17 amino acids. CDR1 SGHNT and CDR2 YYREEE come from the germline V gene (reference sequence). With V trimmed by 8 bases and J by 1 base, 16 bases remained unmatched. The CDR3 region has the DNA TGTGCCAGTCACTCGGGTAGGGACAGAGGGCGCACAGATACGCAGTATTTT. Translating gives CASHSGRDRGRTDTQYF.

This CDR3 is CATSEAGGNEKLFF. CDR3 coding DNA: TGTGCCACCAGTGAAGCAGGGGGAAATGAAAAACTGTTTTTT. The chain combines TRBV24-1 with TRBJ1-4, with 7 positions matching TRBD1. The V and J ends lost 4 bases and 5 bases, in that order; junction bases with no gene match: 3. The V gene's germline CDR1 is KGHDR and CDR2 SFDVKD. The length of the CDR3 is 14 residues.

This chain links TRBV6-1 with TRBJ2-3; TRBD2 matches at 13 bases. CDR3 length: 17 amino acids. Germline V gene sequence: CDR1 MNHNS, CDR2 SASEGT. V dropped 4 bases and J dropped 4; count of bases not matched to a gene: 8. DNA of the CDR3: TGTGCCAGCAGTGGCACTAGCGGGAGGGCCCTAGCAGATACGCAGTATTTT. The encoded protein is CASSGTSGRALADTQYF.

The chain uses TRBV5-4 and TRBJ2-5, with TRBD1 matching over 7 bases. The CDR3 length is 14 residues. With V trimmed by 2 bases and J by 2 bases, 3 bases remained unmatched. Germline CDR1 is SGHNT and CDR2 is YYREEE (reference sequence). In nucleotides, the CDR3 is TGTGCCAGCAGCTTCGAGGGACAGCAAGAGACCCAGTACTTC. The encoded protein is CASSFEGQQETQYF.

The V call is TRBV27, the J call TRBJ2-7, with D hard to call. Germline V gene sequence: CDR1 MNHEY, CDR2 SMNVEV (reference sequence). Trimming took 3 bases from V and 0 from J, leaving 12 bases between them. The CDR3 runs 15 residues. In DNA, the CDR3 is TGTGCCAGCAGTTTCACATACGTCAACTCCTACGAGCAGTACTTC. This codes for CASSFTYVNSYEQYF.

This clone was seen a single time. The chain recombines TRBV15 with TRBJ2-1; D is uncertain. CDR1 and CDR2 from the germline V gene are LNHNV and YYDKDF (reference sequence). With 0 bases removed from V and 2 bases from J, the gap between germline ends came to 8 bases. The CDR3 spans 15 residues. CDR3 loop: CATSRDLAAYNEQFF. The CDR3 bases are TGTGCCACCAGCAGAGATTTGGCAGCCTACAATGAGCAGTTCTTC.

This clone was recorded once. The chain employs TRBV2 and TRBJ2-1; tentative D call: TRBD1 (5 bases). Trimming pared 1 base from V and 9 bases from J, leaving 7 bases between. Germline V gene data show CDR1 as SNHLY and CDR2 as FYNNEI. CDR3 size: 12 residues. The CDR3 spells CASSEGQGEQFF. The CDR3 DNA sequence: TGTGCCAGCAGTGAAGGGCAGGGTGAGCAGTTCTTC.

This rearrangement joins TRBV19 to TRBJ2-7; the D is unclear. CDR1 and CDR2 (germline): LNHDA, SQIVND (reference sequence). V shed 3 bases and J shed 1 base, with 10 bases lying between them. The CDR3 is made up of 14 amino acids. In nucleotides, the CDR3 is TGTGCCAGTAGTATGGTAGGCGGTTCCTACGAGCAGTACTTC. Translating it yields CASSMVGGSYEQYF.

This clone was observed a single time. The V gene is TRBV7-3, the J gene TRBJ2-7; 9 bases line up with TRBD2. Germline V gene lookup returns CDR1 SGHTA and CDR2 FQGTGA. The CDR3 sequence is 14 residues long. Germline trimming cut 0 bases from V and 3 bases from J; bases unmatched to any gene: 0. Here the CDR3 DNA reads TGTGCCAGCAGCTTAACAGCGGGAGGCTACGAGCAGTACTTC. Translation gives CASSLTAGGYEQYF. Drawing the rest from reference TRBV7-3 and TRBJ2-7, the complete variable domain is GAGVSQTPSNKVTEKGKYVELRCDPISGHTALYWYRQSLGQGPEFLIYFQGTGAADDSGLPNDRFFAVRPEGSVSTLKIQRTERGDSAVYLCASSLTAGGYEQYFGPGTRLTVT.

The chain combines TRBV28 with TRBJ1-4; TRBD1 agrees at 8 bases. J was trimmed by 3 bases and V by 3 bases; bases with no gene match: 6. Germline V lookup: CDR1 MDHEN, CDR2 SYDVKM. CDR3 length: 16 residues. Written as DNA, the CDR3 is TGTGCCAGCAGTTTTGGGCAGGGGGCGGCTAATGAAAAACTGTTTTTT. Encoded protein: CASSFGQGAANEKLFF.

In nucleotides, the CDR3 is TGTGCCAGCAGCTGGAGACTAGCCGGGGAGCTGTTTTTT. It encodes CASSWRLAGELFF. This chain uses TRBV11-3 with TRBJ2-2, with D perhaps TRBD2 (6 bases). The CDR3 extends over 13 amino acids. V lost 4 bases and J 6 bases, leaving 9 bases between the germline ends. The germline gives CDR1 SGHNT, CDR2 YENEEA. Supplemented by reference TRBV11-3 and TRBJ2-2, the full variable domain reads EAGVVQSPRYKIIEKKQPVAFWCNPISGHNTLYWYLQNLGQGPELLIRYENEEAVDDSQLPKDRFSAERLKGVDSTLKIQPAELGDSAVYLCASSWRLAGELFFGEGSRLTVL.

The CDR3 DNA reads TGCGCCAGCAGCGGGAGCGGGGGTACCTACAATGAGCAGTTCTTC. This encodes CASSGSGGTYNEQFF. The chain uses TRBV5-1 and TRBJ2-1; TRBD2 matches 8 bases. The V and J ends lost 4 bases and 2 bases, in that order; junction bases with no gene match: 5. Germline loops: CDR1 SGHRS, CDR2 YFSETQ. The CDR3 spans 15 residues.

The chain couples TRBV6-5 to TRBJ1-6; TRBD1 aligns across 10 bases. The ends lost 2 bases at V and 8 bases at J; junction bases unmatched: 3. The CDR3 is made up of 15 amino acids. The germline V gene encodes CDR1 MNHEY and CDR2 SVGAGI. CDR3 residues: CASSYRGTGDSPLHF. The DNA of the CDR3 is TGTGCCAGCAGTTACCGGGGGACAGGGGATTCACCCCTCCACTTT.

This clone was observed once. The chain has TRBV6-5 and TRBJ1-2; 7 nucleotides agree with TRBD1. Trimming took 6 bases from V and 5 from J; bases not matched to a gene: 6. This CDR3 is built from 13 residues. CDR1 is MNHEY and CDR2 is SVGAGI in the germline V gene. The CDR3 region is CASSLGQVYGYTF. The CDR3, as DNA: TGTGCCAGCAGCCTTGGACAGGTTTATGGCTACACCTTC.

This rearrangement joins TRBV6-6 to TRBJ2-1; D might be TRBD1 (5 bases). CDR1 and CDR2 (germline): MNHNY, SVGAGI (reference sequence). The V end lost 0 bases, the J end lost 8 bases, and 11 bases lay between the germline ends. This CDR3 is 14 amino acids long. CDR3 amino acids: CASSYSNGAHEQFF. In DNA, the CDR3 is TGTGCCAGCAGTTACTCGAATGGGGCCCATGAGCAGTTCTTC.

This chain connects TRBV7-2 to TRBJ2-1; TRBD2 matches at 12 bases. The CDR3 loop spans 15 amino acids. V lost 1 base, J lost 5 bases, and 0 bases stayed unmatched. The germline CDR1 and CDR2 sequences are SGHTA and FQGNSA. The CDR3: CASSLGLAGDNEQFF. The CDR3 DNA is TGTGCCAGCAGCTTAGGACTAGCGGGGGACAATGAGCAGTTCTTC. The full variable domain, its missing parts supplied by reference TRBV7-2 and TRBJ2-1, is GAGVSQSPSNKVTEKGKDVELRCDPISGHTALYWYRQSLGQGLEFLIYFQGNSAPDKSGLPSDRFSAERTGGSVSTLTIQRTQQEDSAVYLCASSLGLAGDNEQFFGPGTRLTVL.

This chain links TRBV5-4 with TRBJ2-1, with 10 bases that match TRBD1. Trimming took 4 bases from V and 5 from J; bases not matched to a gene: 3. This CDR3 is 14 amino acids long. Germline CDR1 SGHNT, CDR2 YYREEE (reference sequence). The CDR3 sequence: CASSPGTGDNEQFF. The CDR3 region has the DNA TGTGCCAGCAGCCCGGGGACAGGGGACAATGAGCAGTTCTTC.

This clone was seen at least ten times. The rearrangement links TRBV11-2 to TRBJ2-2; 13 nucleotides match TRBD2. This CDR3 comprises 17 residues. J lost 6 bases, V lost 1 base, and 5 bases had no gene match. Germline CDR1 SGHAT, CDR2 FQNNGV. The DNA of the CDR3 is TGTGCCAGCAGCTTAGCGCGGACTAGCGGGAGAGCCGGGGAGCTGTTTTTT. Translated, it gives CASSLARTSGRAGELFF.

The chain uses TRBV12-5 and TRBJ1-5; D is uncertain. The CDR3 consists of 13 residues. CDR1 and CDR2 from the germline V gene are LGHNT and FRNRAP. Trimming took off 3 bases at V and 9 bases at J, with 12 bases between the two ends. CDR3 protein: CASGFPGVPPQHF. CDR3 DNA sequence: TGTGCTAGTGGTTTCCCGGGAGTTCCGCCCCAGCATTTT.

The chain combines TRBV9 with TRBJ2-1, with D perhaps TRBD1 (6 bases). The CDR3 has 15 residues. The V end lost 0 bases, the J end lost 6 bases, and 13 bases lay between the germline ends. Germline V gene lookup returns CDR1 SGDLS and CDR2 YYNGEE. CDR3 amino acids: CASSVGGAGANEQFF. The DNA for the CDR3 is TGTGCCAGCAGCGTAGGTGGGGCAGGGGCCAATGAGCAGTTCTTC. The variable domain in full, with the rest retrieved from reference TRBV9 and TRBJ2-1, is DSGVTQTPKHLITATGQRVTLRCSPRSGDLSVYWYQQSLDQGLQFLIQYYNGEERAKGNILERFSAQQFPDLHSELNLSSLELGDSALYFCASSVGGAGANEQFFGPGTRLTVL.

This chain links TRBV5-1 with TRBJ1-4, with 7 positions matching TRBD1. V lost 2 bases to trimming and J lost 3 bases; unmatched junction nucleotides: 4. This CDR3 comprises 15 residues. CDR1 SGHRS and CDR2 YFSETQ come from the germline V gene. CDR3 sequence: CASSFKGASNEKLFF. The DNA for the CDR3 is TGCGCCAGCAGCTTTAAGGGGGCATCTAATGAAAAACTGTTTTTT. The full variable domain, its missing parts supplied by reference TRBV5-1 and TRBJ1-4, is KAGVTQTPRYLIKTRGQQVTLSCSPISGHRSVSWYQQTPGQGLQFLFEYFSETQRNKGNFPGRFSGRQFSNSRSEMNVSTLELGDSALYLCASSFKGASNEKLFFGSGTQLSVL.

The V call is TRBV5-1, the J call TRBJ2-1, with TRBD2 matching 8 bases. With 3 bases clipped from V and 8 bases from J, the junction kept 4 bases outside the gene matches. The CDR3 loop spans 13 amino acids. Germline assignment: CDR1 SGHRS and CDR2 YFSETQ. In DNA, the CDR3 is TGCGCCAGCAGCTATGGACTAGCCTATGAGCAGTTCTTC. Translated: CASSYGLAYEQFF.

The chain recombines TRBV6-2 or TRBV6-3 with TRBJ2-3, with TRBD2 matching 14 bases. Unmatched junction bases numbered 3, after V lost 0 bases and J lost 4 bases. CDR1 is MNHEY and CDR2 is SVGEGT in the germline V gene. The CDR3 loop spans 17 amino acids. As DNA, the CDR3 is TGTGCCAGCAGTTACTCGGGGACTAGCGGGGGAGCAGATACGCAGTATTTT. Translated, it gives CASSYSGTSGGADTQYF.

This clone has only a few counts. This chain connects TRBV4-2 to TRBJ1-1, with a possible D match to TRBD1 (5 bases). Trimming took 0 bases from V and 2 from J, leaving 13 bases between them. CDR3 size: 16 residues. Germline V gives CDR1 LGHNA, CDR2 YNFKEQ. CDR3: CASSQDPRGGNTEAFF. CDR3 nucleotides: TGTGCCAGCAGCCAAGATCCCCGGGGGGGAAACACTGAAGCTTTCTTT.

This clone was observed once. The V and J genes are TRBV27 and TRBJ2-5; TRBD2 aligns across 7 bases. In germline, CDR1 is MNHEY, CDR2 SMNVEV (reference sequence). V lost 3 bases, J lost 5 bases, and 6 bases stayed unmatched. The CDR3 covers 14 residues. The CDR3 sequence is CASSFLGGSETQYF. The CDR3 nucleotides are TGTGCCAGCAGTTTTCTCGGGGGGAGTGAGACCCAGTACTTC.

This clone was seen a handful of times. The chain links TRBV11-2 to TRBJ1-3; 7 nucleotides match TRBD1. The germline gives CDR1 SGHAT, CDR2 FQNNGV. CDR3 size: 16 residues. Trimming at V came to 5 bases and at J to 1 base, leaving 8 bases not matched to a gene. CDR3 in DNA: TGTGCCAGCAGCGCACAACCGACAGGGTCTGGAAACACCATATATTTT. This codes for CASSAQPTGSGNTIYF. The full variable domain, with the rest looked up from reference TRBV11-2 and TRBJ1-3, is EAGVAQSPRYKIIEKRQSVAFWCNPISGHATLYWYQQILGQGPKLLIQFQNNGVVDDSQLPKDRFSAERLKGVDSTLKIQPAKLEDSAVYLCASSAQPTGSGNTIYFGEGSWLTVV.

J is TRBJ2-7 and V is TRBV28, with 7 bases lining up with TRBD2. This CDR3 is built from 15 residues. V shed 8 bases, J shed 0 bases, and the junction held 10 bases outside the gene matches. CDR1 and CDR2 (germline): MDHEN, SYDVKM. CDR3 sequence: CASSEAGTTSYEQYF. CDR3 coding DNA: TGTGCCAGCTCCGAGGCAGGGACTACCTCCTACGAGCAGTACTTC. Filled out from reference TRBV28 and TRBJ2-7, the complete variable domain reads DVKVTQSSRYLVKRTGEKVFLECVQDMDHENMFWYRQDPGLGLRLIYFSYDVKMKEKGDIPEGYSVSREKKERFSLILESASTNQTSMYLCASSEAGTTSYEQYFGPGTRLTVT.

The chain couples TRBV4-2 to TRBJ2-7; 10 bases map to TRBD2. This CDR3 spans 15 amino acids. CDR1 is LGHNA and CDR2 is YNFKEQ in the germline V gene. V trimming: 4 bases; J trimming: 2 bases; junction bases outside the gene matches: 5. The CDR3 DNA reads as TGTGCCAGCAGCCTTGGACTAGCGGATCCCTACGAGCAGTACTTC. Its translation is CASSLGLADPYEQYF.

This sequence joins TRBV10-3 and TRBJ2-7; 9 bases map to TRBD1. Looked up from germline, CDR1 is ENHRY and CDR2 is SYGVKD. With V trimmed by 3 bases and J by 7 bases, 10 bases remained unmatched. The CDR3 extends over 15 amino acids. The CDR3 nucleotides read TGTGCCATCAGTGAAGCCGCGGACAGGGGAGGGGAGCAGTACTTC. Translating it yields CAISEAADRGGEQYF.

V and J are TRBV4-1 and TRBJ1-2; 9 positions agree with TRBD1. This CDR3 is 17 amino acids long. Unmatched junction bases numbered 8, after V lost 0 bases and J lost 3 bases. CDR1 MGHRA and CDR2 YSYEKL come from the germline V gene. For the CDR3, the DNA is TGCGCCAGCAGCCAAGATCGGGACAGGGACCCCTACTATGGCTACACCTTC. Translated: CASSQDRDRDPYYGYTF.